A selection of T cell receptor beta chains follows, all from one sample in a study of control samples from healthy donors and cancer patients. The data were produced by immunoSEQ multiplex PCR, yet TCRdb's version contains in-frame clones alone and is incomplete. This table has 160,000 or so clones, about 95% appearing once. The source material was PBMCs. The receptors here all came from a man between 60 and 75 years old with colorectal cancer. CDR3s include the opening cysteine and the closing phenylalanine or tryptophan. A D gene is named only where the DNA matches it firmly. Not every row has a clone size; where given, it reads once, few, many or a size class.

CDR3nt,CDR3aa,d_gene,j_gene,abundance,v_gene
TGTGCCATCAGTGAGTCAGGACATCAAACTGAAGCTTTCTTT,CAISESGHQTEAFF,-,TRBJ1-1,-,TRBV10-3
TGTGCCAGCAGCTTGGTCCGGGGTGGGGGGGGCTACACCTTC,CASSLVRGGGGYTF,-,TRBJ1-2,-,TRBV7-2
TGTGCCAGCAGCCCCTGGACTAGCGGGGGGGCGGGGCAACAAGAGACCCAGTACTTC,CASSPWTSGGAGQQETQYF,TRBD2,TRBJ2-5,-,TRBV7-8
TGTGCCTGGAGTACACTCGGACAGGGGGCGAGCGAGCAGTACTTC,CAWSTLGQGASEQYF,TRBD1,TRBJ2-7,-,TRBV30
TGCGCCAGCAGCTTGAAGAGGGCGGGGAGCACAGATACGCAGTATTTT,CASSLKRAGSTDTQYF,-,TRBJ2-3,-,TRBV5-1
TGTGCCAGCAGCGTGGGTACCACAGCGAACACTGAAGCTTTCTTT,CASSVGTTANTEAFF,-,TRBJ1-1,-,TRBV9
TGTGCCAGCAGCTCGGGGGTCTCCTACGAGCAGTACTTC,CASSSGVSYEQYF,-,TRBJ2-7,few,TRBV5-4
TGTGCCAGTAGTATAATATCAGGGTCTGAAGCTTTCTTT,CASSIISGSEAFF,-,TRBJ1-1,-,TRBV19
TGTGCCAGCAGAACAGGGTCCCGGGAGCTGTTTTTT,CASRTGSRELFF,-,TRBJ2-2,-,TRBV6-5
TGTGCCAGCAGTTCTGAGGGGGGGAATGGCTACACCTTC,CASSSEGGNGYTF,-,TRBJ1-2,-,TRBV2
TGTGCCAGCAGTTCCCCGGCGGCTGGGATGAACACCGGGGAGCTGTTTTTT,CASSSPAAGMNTGELFF,-,TRBJ2-2,-,TRBV27
TGTGCCTGGAGTGGACTGATTAGCAATCAGCCCCAGCATTTT,CAWSGLISNQPQHF,-,TRBJ1-5,-,TRBV30
TGTGCCAGTAGTTTAGGACAGGGAATATCCTTCTCTCCCTCCTACAATGAGCAGTTCTTC,CASSLGQGISFSPSYNEQFF,TRBD1,TRBJ2-1,-,TRBV19
TGTGCCAGCAGCCCGGGACTGATCTCTGGAAACACCATATATTTT,CASSPGLISGNTIYF,-,TRBJ1-3,-,TRBV5-4
TGCGCCAGCAGCCAAGACTATACTAGCACAGATACGCAGTATTTT,CASSQDYTSTDTQYF,-,TRBJ2-3,-,TRBV4-3
TGCGCCAGCACCCCGGGAGTAGCCTCTGGAAACACCATATATTTT,CASTPGVASGNTIYF,-,TRBJ1-3,-,TRBV5-1
TGTGCCAGCAGCTCTTCGGCCGACAGGGGAAATTCACCCCTCCACTTT,CASSSSADRGNSPLHF,TRBD1,TRBJ1-6,-,TRBV5-5